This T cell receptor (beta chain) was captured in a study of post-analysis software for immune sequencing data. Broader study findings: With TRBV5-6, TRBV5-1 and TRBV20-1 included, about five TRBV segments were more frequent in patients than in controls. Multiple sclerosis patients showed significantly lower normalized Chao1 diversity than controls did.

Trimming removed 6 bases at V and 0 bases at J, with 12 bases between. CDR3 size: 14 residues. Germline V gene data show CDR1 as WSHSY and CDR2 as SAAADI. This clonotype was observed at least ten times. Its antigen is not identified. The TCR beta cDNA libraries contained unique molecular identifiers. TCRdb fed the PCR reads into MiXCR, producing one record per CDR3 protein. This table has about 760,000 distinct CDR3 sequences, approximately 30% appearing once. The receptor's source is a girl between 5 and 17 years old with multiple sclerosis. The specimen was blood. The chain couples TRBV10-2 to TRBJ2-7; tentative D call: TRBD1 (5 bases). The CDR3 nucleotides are TGCGCCAGCAGCGCCGGACACAGCTCCTACGAGCAGTACTTC. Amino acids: CASSAGHSSYEQYF.